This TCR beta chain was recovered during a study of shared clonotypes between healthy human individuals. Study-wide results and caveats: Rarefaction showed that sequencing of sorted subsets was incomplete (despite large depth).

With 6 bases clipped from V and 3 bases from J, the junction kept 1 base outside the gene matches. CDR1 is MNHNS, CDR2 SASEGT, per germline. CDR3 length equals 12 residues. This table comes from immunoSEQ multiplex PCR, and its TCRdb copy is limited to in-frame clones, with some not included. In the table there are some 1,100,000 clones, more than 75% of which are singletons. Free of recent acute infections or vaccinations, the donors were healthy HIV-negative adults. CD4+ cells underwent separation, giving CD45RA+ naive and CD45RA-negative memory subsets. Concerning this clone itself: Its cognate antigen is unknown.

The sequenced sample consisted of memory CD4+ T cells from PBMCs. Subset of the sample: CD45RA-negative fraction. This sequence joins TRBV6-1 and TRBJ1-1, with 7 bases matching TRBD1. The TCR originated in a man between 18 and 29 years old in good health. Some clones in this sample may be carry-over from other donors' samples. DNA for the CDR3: TGTGCCAGCAGGAGGGGGCACACTGAAGCTTTCTTT. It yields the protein CASRRGHTEAFF.